This TCR beta chain was profiled in a study of T cell changes during pregnancy in multiple sclerosis. CDR3 length: 15 amino acids. V lost 7 bases, J lost 7 bases, and 11 bases stayed unmatched. Germline CDR1 is MDHEN and CDR2 is SYDVKM. Some clones are missing from TCRdb's copy, which holds only in-frame ones; the method was immunoSEQ multiplex PCR. The sample shows some 37,000 clones, approximately 90% of them seen only once. The sequence was collected from a female donor with multiple sclerosis, enrolled in a pregnancy study. This specimen was CD4+ T cells from peripheral blood mononuclear cells, taken in the first trimester of pregnancy. V is TRBV28 and J is TRBJ2-1; TRBD2 aligns across 9 bases. The CDR3 reads CASMWAGGPRNEQFF. The DNA for the CDR3 is TGTGCCAGCATGTGGGCGGGAGGGCCGCGGAATGAGCAGTTCTTC.